This TCR beta chain was sequenced during a study of T-cell memory formation after mild COVID-19. Study as a whole: TCR clusters were largely donor specific.

TCR alpha and TCR beta cDNA libraries carrying sample barcodes and UMIs came from 5'RACE with constant-segment primers. Each CDR3 protein is one row after TCRdb ran MiXCR on the 5' RACE reads. The table shows hundreds of thousands of distinct CDR3 sequences, with more than 20% occurring only once. With 8 bases removed from V and 5 bases from J, the gap between germline ends came to 13 bases. Germline CDR1 and CDR2: SEHNR and FQNEAQ (reference sequence). The CDR3 is 13 amino acids. Study outcomes and limitations: Clones contracting across day 15 to 85 had a balanced CD4/CD8 profile; later expanding clones leaned CD4+. There were some responding clones in pre-infection memory, which suggested that cross-reactive memory had joined.

In regard to this clonotype: Its antigen is unidentified.

The origin of this receptor is an adult woman who had mild COVID-19 (a few samples of this study predate the infection). Cell type and time point are not known. The rearrangement links TRBV7-9 to TRBJ2-1, with D unresolved. Sequenced sample: PBMCs or a T cell subset sorted from them (not recorded which). The CDR3 region is CASGAGSDNEQFF. The CDR3 DNA is TGTGCCAGCGGCGCCGGATCAGACAATGAGCAGTTCTTC.